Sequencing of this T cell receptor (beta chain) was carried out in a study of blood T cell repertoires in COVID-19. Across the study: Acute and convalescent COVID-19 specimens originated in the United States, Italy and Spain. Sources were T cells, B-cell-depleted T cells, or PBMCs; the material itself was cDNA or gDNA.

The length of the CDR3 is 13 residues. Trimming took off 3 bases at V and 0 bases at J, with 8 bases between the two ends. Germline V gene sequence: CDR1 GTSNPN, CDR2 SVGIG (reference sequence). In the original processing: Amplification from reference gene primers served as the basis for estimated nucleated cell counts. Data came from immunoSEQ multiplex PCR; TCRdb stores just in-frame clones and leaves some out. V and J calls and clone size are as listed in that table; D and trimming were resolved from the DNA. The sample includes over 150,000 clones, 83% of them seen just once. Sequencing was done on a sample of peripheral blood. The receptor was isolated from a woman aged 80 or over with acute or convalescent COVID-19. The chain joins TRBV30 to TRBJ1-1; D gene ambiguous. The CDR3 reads CAWRVQMNTEAFF. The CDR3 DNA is TGTGCCTGGAGGGTACAGATGAACACTGAAGCTTTCTTT.